This entry describes one TCR beta chain. This sample was included in a study of blood T cell repertoires in COVID-19. In the study overall: From the United States, Italy and Spain came samples of acute and convalescent COVID-19. Sample material is recorded as cDNA or gDNA derived from T cells, B-cell-depleted T cells, or PBMCs.

Trimming cost V 4 bases and J 1 base; bases outside gene matches: 5. The CDR3 is 15 residues long. Germline V gene lookup returns CDR1 MRHNA and CDR2 SNTAGT. Authors' data handling: Using reference gene primer amplification, nucleated cell counts were estimated. Sequenced by immunoSEQ multiplex PCR; TCRdb stores in-frame clones only, minus some. V and J calls and clone size are those listed in that table; D and trimming were worked out from the DNA. The table includes about 73,000 clones, around four fifths detected once. Sequenced input: peripheral blood. This clonotype was obtained from an older woman with acute or convalescent COVID-19. This sequence joins TRBV6-4 and TRBJ2-3; 7 nucleotides align to TRBD2. Written as DNA, the CDR3 is TGTGCCAGCAGTGCGGGCGCGGGAGGCACAGATACGCAGTATTTT. Translation: CASSAGAGGTDTQYF.